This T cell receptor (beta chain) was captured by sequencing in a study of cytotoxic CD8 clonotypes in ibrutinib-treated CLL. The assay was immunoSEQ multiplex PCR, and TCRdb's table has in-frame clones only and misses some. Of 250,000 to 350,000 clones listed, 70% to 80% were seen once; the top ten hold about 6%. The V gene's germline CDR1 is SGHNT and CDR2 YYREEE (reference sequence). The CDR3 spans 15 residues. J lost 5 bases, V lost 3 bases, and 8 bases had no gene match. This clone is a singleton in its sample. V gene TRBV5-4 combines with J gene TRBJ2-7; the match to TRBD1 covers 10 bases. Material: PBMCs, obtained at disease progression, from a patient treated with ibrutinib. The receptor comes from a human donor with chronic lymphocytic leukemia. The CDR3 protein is CASSSRDRGNHEQYF. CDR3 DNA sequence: TGTGCCAGCAGCTCCCGGGACAGGGGTAACCACGAGCAGTACTTC.